This T cell receptor (beta chain) emerged from a study of beta chain features in type 1 diabetes. Study-wide points: TCRB CDR3s were moderately but significantly shorter in Type 1 diabetes patients in all four CD4+ subsets.

This clone occurred once. The antigen is not known. Germline V gives CDR1 SQVTM, CDR2 ANQGSEA. The germline V and J ends were trimmed by 4 bases and 4 bases, with 10 bases remaining between them. The CDR3 spans 13 residues. The study reverse transcribed the entire isolated RNA, so it sequenced expressed TCRB transcripts. The repertoire was sequenced with immunoSEQ multiplex PCR; TCRdb's copy has only in-frame clones and lacks some. The data show more than 100,000 clones, roughly 28% seen once. This chain joins TRBV29-1 and TRBJ2-2, with D perhaps TRBD2 (5 bases). The source of this sequence is a woman between 18 and 30 years old with type 1 diabetes. The sample consisted of central memory CD4+ T cells from blood. The CDR3 nucleotides read TGCAGCGTTGGCCGGGAATCCACCGGGGAGCTGTTTTTT. Protein sequence: CSVGRESTGELFF.